Listed below are T cell receptor beta chains from one sample, sequenced in a study of blood T cell repertoires in COVID-19. Only in-frame clones appear in the TCRdb table, and some are missing; sequencing was by immunoSEQ multiplex PCR. The sample holds about 210,000 clones, around 81% seen once. Sequenced: PBMCs or T cells enriched from blood (not recorded which). All receptors derive from a man in his thirties or forties with acute COVID-19. CDR3s include the opening cysteine and the closing phenylalanine or tryptophan. The D gene is left open where the match is weak. Clone size is stated in some rows and not others, as once, few, many or a class when expanded.

TRBD1	TRBV7-6	once	TRBJ1-1	CASSLARDSNTEAFF	TGTGCCAGCAGCTTAGCCAGGGACAGCAACACTGAAGCTTTCTTT
.	TRBV6-5	.	TRBJ1-1	CASSFTAANTEAFF	TGTGCCAGCAGTTTCACCGCGGCAAACACTGAAGCTTTCTTT
.	TRBV21-1	.	TRBJ1-2	CASNKQGQGDYGYTF	TGTGCCAGCAATAAACAGGGACAGGGGGATTATGGCTACACCTTC
.	TRBV6-1	once	TRBJ1-2	CASSEGRGDYGYTF	TGTGCCAGCAGTGAAGGGAGGGGTGACTATGGCTACACCTTC
.	TRBV7-3	.	TRBJ2-6	CASSSASGSGANVLTF	TGTGCCAGCAGCTCGGCCTCAGGATCCGGGGCCAACGTCCTGACTTTC
.	TRBV18	.	TRBJ2-4	CASSLFSTGAKNIQYF	TGTGCCAGCTCACTGTTCTCCACCGGGGCCAAAAACATTCAGTACTTC
.	TRBV7-2	.	TRBJ1-2	CASSLAGGNYGYTF	TGTGCCAGCAGCTTAGCCGGGGGGAACTATGGCTACACCTTC
.	TRBV7-9	.	TRBJ2-6	CASSFAGGANVLTF	TGTGCCAGCAGCTTCGCGGGAGGGGCCAACGTCCTGACTTTC
.	TRBV5-1	.	TRBJ1-4	CASSPTGGTNEKLFF	TGCGCCAGCAGCCCAACGGGGGGGACTAATGAAAAACTGTTTTTT
.	TRBV27	.	TRBJ2-4	CASSLYSFRPSAKNIQYF	TGTGCCAGCAGTTTATACAGTTTCAGACCCTCAGCCAAAAACATTCAGTACTTC
TRBD1	TRBV30	.	TRBJ2-1	CAWSTGTGENEQFF	TGTGCCTGGAGTACCGGGACAGGGGAGAATGAGCAGTTCTTC
.	TRBV14	.	TRBJ1-2	CASSAARWTENGYTF	TGTGCCAGCAGCGCGGCCCGTTGGACAGAAAATGGCTACACCTTC
TRBD1	TRBV28	few	TRBJ2-7	CASSLIPGGYEQYF	TGTGCCAGCAGTTTAATTCCAGGGGGCTACGAGCAGTACTTC
.	TRBV4-1	.	TRBJ1-2	CASSQPQGPNYGYTF	TGCGCCAGCAGCCAGCCGCAGGGTCCGAACTATGGCTACACCTTC
.	TRBV11-1	once	TRBJ1-1	CASSLVRGNTEAFF	TGTGCCAGCAGCTTAGTGCGGGGGAACACTGAAGCTTTCTTT
.	TRBV24-1	.	TRBJ2-1	CATSGSVGGHTYNEQFF	TGTGCCACCAGTGGCTCCGTGGGGGGGCACACCTACAATGAGCAGTTCTTC
TRBD1	TRBV6-1	few	TRBJ2-1	CASSEALDRGSYNEQFF	TGTGCCAGCAGTGAAGCGCTTGACAGGGGCTCCTACAATGAGCAGTTCTTC
.	TRBV10-1	.	TRBJ2-7	CASSPGRGEQYF	TGCGCCAGCAGCCCCGGACGGGGCGAGCAGTACTTC
TRBD2	TRBV6-1	.	TRBJ2-3	CASRLTSGSTDTQYF	TGTGCCAGCAGGTTGACTAGCGGAAGCACAGATACGCAGTATTTT
.	TRBV5-1	.	TRBJ2-2	CASSQQGNTGELFF	TGCGCCAGCAGCCAGCAGGGGAACACCGGGGAGCTGTTTTTT
TRBD1	TRBV5-1	.	TRBJ2-1	CASSSRTGGNEQFF	TGCGCCAGCAGCTCCCGGACAGGGGGCAATGAGCAGTTCTTC
.	TRBV15	.	TRBJ1-2	CATSPGYGYTF	TGTGCCACCAGCCCAGGCTATGGCTACACCTTC
.	TRBV3-1/TRBV3-2	few	TRBJ2-1	CASSIQLGAYNEQFF	TGTGCCAGCAGCATCCAGTTGGGGGCATACAATGAGCAGTTCTTC
.	TRBV7-6	.	TRBJ1-1	CASSSGGSRTEAFF	TGTGCCAGCAGCTCCGGGGGGTCGAGGACTGAAGCTTTCTTT
.	TRBV6-5	.	TRBJ1-5	CASSYPEGPQHF	TGTGCCAGCAGTTACCCGGAGGGGCCCCAGCATTTT
.	TRBV6-5	.	TRBJ1-1	CASSLQGTEAFF	TGTGCCAGCAGCCTACAGGGTACTGAAGCTTTCTTT
TRBD1	TRBV28	.	TRBJ2-7	CASSPTGGKYEQYF	TGTGCCAGCAGTCCGACAGGGGGTAAATACGAGCAGTACTTC
TRBD1	TRBV3-1/TRBV3-2	.	TRBJ1-2	CASSQGGTGGYGYTF	TGTGCCAGCAGCCAGGGGGGGACAGGCGGATATGGCTACACCTTC
TRBD1	TRBV6-4	.	TRBJ1-2	CASSLNRGDYGYTF	TGTGCCAGCAGCCTTAACAGGGGAGACTATGGCTACACCTTC
.	TRBV29-1	.	TRBJ1-2	CSVDGSQTGGYTF	TGCAGCGTTGACGGCAGTCAGACGGGAGGCTACACCTTC
.	TRBV19	.	TRBJ1-5	CASSGQASNQPQHF	TGTGCCAGTAGTGGGCAGGCTAGCAATCAGCCCCAGCATTTT
.	TRBV19	.	TRBJ2-5	CASKKGQNQETQYF	TGTGCCAGTAAAAAGGGGCAGAACCAAGAGACCCAGTACTTC
TRBD2	TRBV18	.	TRBJ2-1	CASSLLAGEYNEQFF	TGTGCCAGCTCGCTACTAGCGGGGGAATACAATGAGCAGTTCTTC
TRBD1	TRBV29-1	.	TRBJ1-3	CSVERTGNTIYF	TGCAGCGTTGAAAGGACAGGGAACACCATATATTTT
.	TRBV5-4	.	TRBJ1-3	CASSGSVSGNTIYF	TGTGCCAGCAGCGGTTCGGTATCTGGAAACACCATATATTTT
.	TRBV2	once	TRBJ1-5	CASTLLGAGNQPQHF	TGTGCCAGCACCCTCCTTGGGGCAGGTAATCAGCCCCAGCATTTT
.	TRBV6-5	.	TRBJ2-3	CASSFRVADTQYF	TGTGCCAGCAGTTTCAGGGTTGCAGATACGCAGTATTTT
.	TRBV19	.	TRBJ1-1	CASRLGDTAFF	TGTGCCAGTAGATTAGGGGATACGGCTTTCTTT
TRBD1	TRBV6-4	.	TRBJ1-5	CASSDRAGQPQHF	TGTGCCAGCTCTGACAGGGCCGGTCAGCCCCAGCATTTT
.	TRBV11-3	.	TRBJ2-4	CASSQVFTQVGAWSKNIQYF	TGTGCCAGCAGCCAGGTATTTACACAGGTAGGGGCCTGGTCCAAAAACATTCAGTACTTC
TRBD1	TRBV30	.	TRBJ1-5	CAWGDSLNQPQHF	TGTGCCTGGGGGGACAGTCTCAATCAGCCCCAGCATTTT
TRBD1	TRBV5-1	.	TRBJ1-3	CASAPTGGLGGNTIYF	TGCGCCAGCGCCCCGACAGGGGGCTTAGGGGGAAACACCATATATTTT
.	TRBV18	.	TRBJ1-2	CASSQGVEYGYTF	TGTGCCAGCTCACAAGGGGTGGAGTATGGCTACACCTTC
TRBD1	TRBV19	.	TRBJ1-5	CASSSRGQGNQPQHF	TGTGCCAGTAGTAGTAGGGGACAGGGCAATCAGCCCCAGCATTTT
TRBD2	TRBV6-5	.	TRBJ2-2	CASSYSLAGGELFF	TGTGCCAGCAGTTACTCACTAGCGGGGGGGGAGCTGTTTTTT
.	TRBV3-1/TRBV3-2	few	TRBJ2-7	CASSQGSYRYEQYF	TGTGCCAGCAGCCAAGGATCGTACAGGTACGAGCAGTACTTC